This paragraph reports one TCR beta chain. The ends were cut back, 0 bases at V and 4 bases at J, with 13 bases in the middle. The CDR3 is 16 amino acids. Germline CDR1 and CDR2: LGHNT and FRNRAP. This sample is part of a study of control samples from healthy donors and cancer patients. The table came from immunoSEQ multiplex PCR; TCRdb's copy has only in-frame clones and leaves some out. The table shows around 130,000 clones, with roughly 90% occurring only once. The V gene is TRBV12-5, the J gene TRBJ2-1; D may be TRBD1 (6 bases). The clonotype comes from a man aged 45-60 years with head and neck cancer. Sequencing used PBMCs. CDR3 sequence reads: CASGLVLSQGYNEQFF. Written as DNA, the CDR3 is TGTGCTAGTGGTTTGGTACTTAGTCAGGGGTACAATGAGCAGTTCTTC.